This TCR beta chain was captured in a study of T-cell memory formation after mild COVID-19. The wider study: Clusters of TCRs were largely donor specific.

Overall study results and limits: The study found balanced CD4/CD8 in clones contracting day 15 to 85 and a CD4+ lean in later expanders. Nothing showed for sure that second-wave clones peaking on day 37 were SARS-CoV-2 specific.

V was shortened by 6 bases and J by 5 bases, with 14 bases between the two germline ends. This CDR3 has 13 residues. Germline CDR1 is ENHRY and CDR2 is SYGVKD. As concerns this clonotype: Its antigen is still unknown.

After 5'RACE with constant-segment primers, TCR alpha and TCR beta cDNA libraries carrying sample barcodes and UMIs were obtained. TCRdb fed the 5' RACE reads into MiXCR, producing one record per CDR3 protein. The data show more than 450,000 distinct CDR3 sequences, with more than 15% seen just once and more than 10% held by the top ten. The chain uses TRBV10-3 and TRBJ2-7; D gene uncertain. Sequenced: PBMCs or a T cell subset sorted from them (not recorded which). The TCR was taken from an adult woman who had mild COVID-19 (a few samples of this study predate the infection). Cell type and time point are not known. CDR3 in amino acids: CAIRVDPADEQYF. CDR3 nucleotides: TGTGCCATCAGAGTCGACCCCGCAGACGAGCAGTACTTC.